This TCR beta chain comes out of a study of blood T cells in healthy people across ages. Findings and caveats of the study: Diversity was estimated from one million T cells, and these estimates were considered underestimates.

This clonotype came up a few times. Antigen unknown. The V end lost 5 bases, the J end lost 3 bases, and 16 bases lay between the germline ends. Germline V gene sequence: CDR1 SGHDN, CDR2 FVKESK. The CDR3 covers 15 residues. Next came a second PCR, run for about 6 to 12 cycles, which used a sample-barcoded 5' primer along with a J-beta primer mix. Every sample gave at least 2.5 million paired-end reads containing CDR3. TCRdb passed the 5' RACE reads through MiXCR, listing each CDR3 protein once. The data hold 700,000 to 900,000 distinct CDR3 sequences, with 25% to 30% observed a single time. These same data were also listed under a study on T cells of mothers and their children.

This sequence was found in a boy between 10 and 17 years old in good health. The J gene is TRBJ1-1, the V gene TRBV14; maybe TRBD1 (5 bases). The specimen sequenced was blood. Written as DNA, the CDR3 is TGTGCCAGCAGCGCTCGGGGGGTAGTGCACACTGAAGCTTTCTTT. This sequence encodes CASSARGVVHTEAFF. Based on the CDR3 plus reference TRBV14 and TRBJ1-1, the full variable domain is EAGVTQFPSHSVIEKGQTVTLRCDPISGHDNLYWYRRVMGKEIKFLLHFVKESKQDESGMPNNRFLAERTGGTYSTLKVQPAELEDSGVYFCASSARGVVHTEAFFGQGTRLTVV.